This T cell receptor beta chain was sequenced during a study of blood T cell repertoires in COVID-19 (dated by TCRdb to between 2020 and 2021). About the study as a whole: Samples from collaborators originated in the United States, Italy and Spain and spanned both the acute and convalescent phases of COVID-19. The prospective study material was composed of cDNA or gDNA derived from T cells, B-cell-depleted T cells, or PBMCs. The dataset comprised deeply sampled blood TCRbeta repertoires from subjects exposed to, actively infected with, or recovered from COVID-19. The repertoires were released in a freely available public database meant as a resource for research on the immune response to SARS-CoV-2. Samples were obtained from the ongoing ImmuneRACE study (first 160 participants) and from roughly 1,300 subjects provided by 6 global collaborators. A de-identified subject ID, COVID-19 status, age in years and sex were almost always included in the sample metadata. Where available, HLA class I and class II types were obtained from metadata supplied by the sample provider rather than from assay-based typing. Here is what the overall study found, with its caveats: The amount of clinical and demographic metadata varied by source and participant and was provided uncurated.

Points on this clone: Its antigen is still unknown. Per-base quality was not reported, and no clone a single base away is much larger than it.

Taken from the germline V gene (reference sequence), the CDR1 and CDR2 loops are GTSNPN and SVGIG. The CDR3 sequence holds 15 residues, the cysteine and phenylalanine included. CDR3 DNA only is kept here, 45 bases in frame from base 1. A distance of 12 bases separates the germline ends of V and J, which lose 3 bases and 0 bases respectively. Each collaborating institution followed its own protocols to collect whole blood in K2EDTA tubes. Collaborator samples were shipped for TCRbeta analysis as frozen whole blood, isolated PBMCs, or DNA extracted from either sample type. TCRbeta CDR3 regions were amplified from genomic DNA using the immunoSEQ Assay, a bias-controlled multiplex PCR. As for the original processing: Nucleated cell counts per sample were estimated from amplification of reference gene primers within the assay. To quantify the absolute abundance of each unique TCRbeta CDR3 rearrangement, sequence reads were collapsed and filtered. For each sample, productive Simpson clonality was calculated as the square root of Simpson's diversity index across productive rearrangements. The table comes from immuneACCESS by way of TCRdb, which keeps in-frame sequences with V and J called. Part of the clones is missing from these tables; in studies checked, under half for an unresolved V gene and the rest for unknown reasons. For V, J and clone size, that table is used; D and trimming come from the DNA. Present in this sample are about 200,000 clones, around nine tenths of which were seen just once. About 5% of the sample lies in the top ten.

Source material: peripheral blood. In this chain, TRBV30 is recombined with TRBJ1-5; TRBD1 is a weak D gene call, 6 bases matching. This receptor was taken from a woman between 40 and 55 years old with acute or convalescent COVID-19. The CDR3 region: CAWSKGQSSNQPQHF. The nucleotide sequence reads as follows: TGTGCCTGGAGCAAAGGACAGAGTAGCAATCAGCCCCAGCATTTT.